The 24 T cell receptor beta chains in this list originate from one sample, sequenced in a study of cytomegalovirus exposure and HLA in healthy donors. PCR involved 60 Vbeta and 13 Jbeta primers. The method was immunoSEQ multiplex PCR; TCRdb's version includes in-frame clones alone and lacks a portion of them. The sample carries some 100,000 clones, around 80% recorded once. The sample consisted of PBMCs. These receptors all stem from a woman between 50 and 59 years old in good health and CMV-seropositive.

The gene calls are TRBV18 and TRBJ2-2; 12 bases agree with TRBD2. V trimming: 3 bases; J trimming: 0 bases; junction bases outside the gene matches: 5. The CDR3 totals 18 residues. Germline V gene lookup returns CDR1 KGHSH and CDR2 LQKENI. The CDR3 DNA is TGTGCCAGCTCACCCCTTGGACTAGCGGGAACGAACACCGGGGAGCTGTTTTTT. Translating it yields CASSPLGLAGTNTGELFF.

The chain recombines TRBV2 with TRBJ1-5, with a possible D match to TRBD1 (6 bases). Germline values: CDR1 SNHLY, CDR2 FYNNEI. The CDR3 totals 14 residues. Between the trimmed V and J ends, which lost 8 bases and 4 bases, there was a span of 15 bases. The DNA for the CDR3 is TGTGCCAGCCGACGAGGACAGTCTAATCAGCCCCAGCATTTT. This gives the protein CASRRGQSNQPQHF.

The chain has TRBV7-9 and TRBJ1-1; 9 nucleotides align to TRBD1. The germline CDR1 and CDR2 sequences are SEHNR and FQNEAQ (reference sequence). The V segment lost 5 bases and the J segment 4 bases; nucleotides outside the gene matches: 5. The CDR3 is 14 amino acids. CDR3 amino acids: CASSTTGGITEAFF. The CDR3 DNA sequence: TGTGCCAGCAGCACTACAGGGGGCATCACTGAAGCTTTCTTT. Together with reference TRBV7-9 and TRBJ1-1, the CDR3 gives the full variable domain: DTGVSQNPRHKITKRGQNVTFRCDPISEHNRLYWYRQTLGQGPEFLTYFQNEAQLEKSRLLSDRFSAERPKGSFSTLEIQRTEQGDSAMYLCASSTTGGITEAFFGQGTRLTVV.

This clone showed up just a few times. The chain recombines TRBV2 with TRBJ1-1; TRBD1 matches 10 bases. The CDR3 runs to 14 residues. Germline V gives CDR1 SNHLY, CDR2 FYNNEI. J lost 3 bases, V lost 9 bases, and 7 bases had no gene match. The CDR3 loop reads CASLSGTGDTEAFF. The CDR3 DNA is TGTGCCAGTCTCTCCGGGACAGGGGACACTGAAGCTTTCTTT.

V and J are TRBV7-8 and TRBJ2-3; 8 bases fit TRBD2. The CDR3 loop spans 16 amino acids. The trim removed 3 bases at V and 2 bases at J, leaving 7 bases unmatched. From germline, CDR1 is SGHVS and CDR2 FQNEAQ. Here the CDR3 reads CASSFRAGGPTDTQYF. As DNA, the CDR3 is TGTGCCAGCAGCTTTAGGGCGGGGGGCCCCACAGATACGCAGTATTTT.

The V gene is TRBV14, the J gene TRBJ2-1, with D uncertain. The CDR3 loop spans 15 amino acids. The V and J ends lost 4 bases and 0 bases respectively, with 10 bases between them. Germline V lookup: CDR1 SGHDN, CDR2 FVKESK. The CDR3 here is CASSPHRSSYNEQFF. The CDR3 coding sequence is TGTGCCAGCAGCCCGCACCGGAGCTCCTACAATGAGCAGTTCTTC.

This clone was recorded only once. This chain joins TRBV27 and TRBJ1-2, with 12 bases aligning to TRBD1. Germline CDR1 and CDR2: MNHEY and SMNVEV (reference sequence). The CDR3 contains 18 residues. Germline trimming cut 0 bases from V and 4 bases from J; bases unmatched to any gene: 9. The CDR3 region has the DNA TGTGCCAGCAGTTTATCTGGGACAGGGGGCGTAAGCCTCTATGGCTACACCTTC. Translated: CASSLSGTGGVSLYGYTF.

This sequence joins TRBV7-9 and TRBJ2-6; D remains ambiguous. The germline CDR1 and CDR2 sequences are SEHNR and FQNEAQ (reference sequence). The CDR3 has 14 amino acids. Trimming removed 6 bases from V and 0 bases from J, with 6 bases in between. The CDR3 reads CASRSNSGANVLTF. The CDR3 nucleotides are TGTGCCAGCAGGAGTAACTCTGGGGCCAACGTCCTGACTTTC.

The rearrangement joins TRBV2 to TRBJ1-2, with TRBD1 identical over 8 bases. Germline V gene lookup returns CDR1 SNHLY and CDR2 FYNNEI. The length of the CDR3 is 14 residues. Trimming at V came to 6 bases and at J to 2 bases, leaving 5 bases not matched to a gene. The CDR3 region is CASRYRGNNYGYTF. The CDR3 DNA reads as TGTGCCAGCAGGTACAGGGGGAACAACTATGGCTACACCTTC.

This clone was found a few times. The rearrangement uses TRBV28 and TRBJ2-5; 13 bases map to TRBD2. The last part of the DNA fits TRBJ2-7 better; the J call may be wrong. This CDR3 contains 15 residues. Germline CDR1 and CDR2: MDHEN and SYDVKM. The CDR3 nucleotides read TGTGCCAGCAGTTTGGAGGGACTAGCGGGGTACGAGCAGTACTTC. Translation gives CASSLEGLAGYEQYF.

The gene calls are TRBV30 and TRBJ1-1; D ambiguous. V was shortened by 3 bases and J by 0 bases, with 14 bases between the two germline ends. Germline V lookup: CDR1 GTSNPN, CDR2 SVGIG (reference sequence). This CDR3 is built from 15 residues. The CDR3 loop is CAWRSFPGMNTEAFF. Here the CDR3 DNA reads TGTGCCTGGAGAAGTTTCCCGGGGATGAACACTGAAGCTTTCTTT.

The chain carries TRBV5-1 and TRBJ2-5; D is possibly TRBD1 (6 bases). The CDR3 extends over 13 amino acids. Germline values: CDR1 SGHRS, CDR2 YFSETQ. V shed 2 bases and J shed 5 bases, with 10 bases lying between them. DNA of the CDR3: TGCGCCAGCAGCTTTAGAGGGGGTGAGACCCAGTACTTC. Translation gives CASSFRGGETQYF. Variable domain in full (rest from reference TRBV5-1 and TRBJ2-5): KAGVTQTPRYLIKTRGQQVTLSCSPISGHRSVSWYQQTPGQGLQFLFEYFSETQRNKGNFPGRFSGRQFSNSRSEMNVSTLELGDSALYLCASSFRGGETQYFGPGTRLLVL.

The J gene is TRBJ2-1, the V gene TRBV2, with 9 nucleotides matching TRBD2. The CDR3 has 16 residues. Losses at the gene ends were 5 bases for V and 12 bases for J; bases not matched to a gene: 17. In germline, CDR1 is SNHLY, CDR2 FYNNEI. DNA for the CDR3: TGTGCCAGCAGTTTAGCGGGAGTATCCCGCAATATCGGGCAGTTCTTC. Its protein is CASSLAGVSRNIGQFF.

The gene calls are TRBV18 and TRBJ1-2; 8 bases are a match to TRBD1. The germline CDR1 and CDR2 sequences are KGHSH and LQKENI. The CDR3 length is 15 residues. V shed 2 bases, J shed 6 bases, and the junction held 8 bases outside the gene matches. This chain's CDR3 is CASSPGQGARDGYTF. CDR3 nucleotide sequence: TGTGCCAGCTCACCAGGGCAGGGGGCAAGGGATGGCTACACCTTC.

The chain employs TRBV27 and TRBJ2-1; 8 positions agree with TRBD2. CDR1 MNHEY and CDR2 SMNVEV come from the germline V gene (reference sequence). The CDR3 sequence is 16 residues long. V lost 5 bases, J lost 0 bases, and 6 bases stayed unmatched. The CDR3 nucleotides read TGTGCCAGCAGTCCTCGACGGGAGGGCTCCTACAATGAGCAGTTCTTC. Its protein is CASSPRREGSYNEQFF.

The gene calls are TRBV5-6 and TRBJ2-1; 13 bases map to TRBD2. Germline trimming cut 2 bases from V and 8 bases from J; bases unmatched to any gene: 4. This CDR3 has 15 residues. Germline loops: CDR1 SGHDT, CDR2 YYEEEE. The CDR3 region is CASSLRLAGGDEQFF. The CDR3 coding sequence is TGTGCCAGCAGCTTAAGACTAGCGGGAGGCGATGAGCAGTTCTTC.

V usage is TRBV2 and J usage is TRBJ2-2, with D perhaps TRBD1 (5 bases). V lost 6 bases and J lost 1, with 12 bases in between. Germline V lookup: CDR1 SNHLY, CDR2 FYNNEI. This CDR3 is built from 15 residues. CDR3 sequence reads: CASRAGIRNTGELFF. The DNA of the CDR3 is TGTGCCAGCAGGGCAGGGATTAGGAACACCGGGGAGCTGTTTTTT.

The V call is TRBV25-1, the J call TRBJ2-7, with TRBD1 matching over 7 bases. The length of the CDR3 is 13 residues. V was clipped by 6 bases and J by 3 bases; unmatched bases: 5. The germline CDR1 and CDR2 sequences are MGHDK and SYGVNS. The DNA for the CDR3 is TGTGCCAGCAGAGAGGGGGCGGACTACGAGCAGTACTTC. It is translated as CASREGADYEQYF.

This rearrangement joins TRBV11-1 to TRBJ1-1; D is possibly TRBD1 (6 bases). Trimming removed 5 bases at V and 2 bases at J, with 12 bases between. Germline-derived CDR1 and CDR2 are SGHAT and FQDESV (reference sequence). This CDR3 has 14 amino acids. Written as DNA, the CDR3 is TGTGCCAGCAGCCTACTCAGGGGCAACACTGAAGCTTTCTTT. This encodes CASSLLRGNTEAFF.

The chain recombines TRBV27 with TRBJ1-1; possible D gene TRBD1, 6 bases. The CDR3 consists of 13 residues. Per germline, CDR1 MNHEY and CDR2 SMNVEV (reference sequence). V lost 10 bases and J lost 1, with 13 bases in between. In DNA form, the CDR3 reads TGTGCCACCCGCCTGACAGGGAACACTGAAGCTTTCTTT. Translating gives CATRLTGNTEAFF.

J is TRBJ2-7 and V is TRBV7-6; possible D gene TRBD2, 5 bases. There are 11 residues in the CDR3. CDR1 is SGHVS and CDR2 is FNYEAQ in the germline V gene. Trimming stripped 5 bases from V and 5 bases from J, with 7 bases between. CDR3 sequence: CASSLGNEQYF. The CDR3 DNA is TGTGCCAGCAGCCTCGGGAACGAGCAGTACTTC.

The CDR3 spells CAWGGTGIEGYTF. The CDR3 DNA reads as TGTGCCTGGGGGGGGACAGGGATCGAAGGCTACACCTTC. V is TRBV30 and J is TRBJ1-2, with 9 bases matching TRBD1. CDR1 is GTSNPN, CDR2 SVGIG, per germline (reference sequence). The CDR3 runs 13 residues. J lost 8 bases, V lost 5 bases, and 9 bases had no gene match.

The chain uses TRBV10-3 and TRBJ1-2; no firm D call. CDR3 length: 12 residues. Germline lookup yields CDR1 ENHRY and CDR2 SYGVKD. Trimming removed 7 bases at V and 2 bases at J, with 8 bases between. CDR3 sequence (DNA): TGTGCCATCACCACACCCAACTATGGCTACACCTTC. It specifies CAITTPNYGYTF.

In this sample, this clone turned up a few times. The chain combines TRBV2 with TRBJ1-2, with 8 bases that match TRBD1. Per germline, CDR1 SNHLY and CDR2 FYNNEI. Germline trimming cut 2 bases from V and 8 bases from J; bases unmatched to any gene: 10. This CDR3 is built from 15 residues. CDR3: CASSEFPGGASGYTF. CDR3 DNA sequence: TGTGCCAGCAGTGAATTTCCAGGGGGCGCATCCGGCTACACCTTC.